This paragraph reports one T cell receptor beta chain. TCRdb re-called the PCR reads with MiXCR, one entry per CDR3 protein. The repertoire includes around 91,000 distinct CDR3 sequences, under 65% of them detected once, and 13% to 15% sits in the top ten. The germline V gene has CDR1 SEHNR and CDR2 FQNEAQ (reference sequence). This CDR3 has 16 residues. Trimming removed 2 bases from V and 1 base from J, with 11 bases in between. These data originate in a study of CDR3 diversity in severe acne. The receptor's source is a male donor in good health, without acne. The sample comprised blood. The chain joins TRBV7-9 to TRBJ2-2, with TRBD2 as a possible D gene (6 bases). CDR3 loop: CASSLHLSGNTGELFF. The DNA of the CDR3 is TGTGCCAGCAGCTTACATCTTAGCGGGAACACCGGGGAGCTGTTTTTT.